Shown below are 24 T cell receptor beta chains from a single sample sequenced in a study of T-cell memory formation after mild COVID-19. TCRdb reanalysed the 5' RACE reads using MiXCR and keeps one entry per CDR3 protein. Of approximately 390,000 distinct CDR3 sequences listed, 15% to 20% are singletons. The sequencing sample was made of PBMCs or a T cell subset sorted from them (not recorded which). The receptors were sampled from a man aged 18-30 years who had mild COVID-19 (a few samples of this study predate the infection). Cell type and time point are not known.

This chain connects TRBV15 to TRBJ1-1; a weak D match, TRBD1 (5 bases). Trimming took 5 bases from V and 1 from J, leaving 8 bases between them. This CDR3 spans 13 amino acids. The V gene's germline CDR1 is LNHNV and CDR2 YYDKDF (reference sequence). For the CDR3, the DNA is TGTGCCACCAGCCTCGGGGGGAACACTGAAGCTTTCTTT. Its translation: CATSLGGNTEAFF.

This rearrangement joins TRBV11-2 to TRBJ2-2; the match to TRBD1 covers 10 bases. Germline CDR1 is SGHAT and CDR2 is FQNNGV. This CDR3 is built from 19 residues. The J segment lost 3 bases and the V segment lost 2 bases, leaving 12 bases of the junction unmatched. The CDR3 protein is CASSLNHRDRGWDTGELFF. The CDR3 DNA reads as TGTGCCAGCAGCTTAAATCACCGGGACAGGGGATGGGACACCGGGGAGCTGTTTTTT.

The J gene is TRBJ2-7, the V gene TRBV15; D remains unclear. The germline V and J ends were trimmed by 0 bases and 6 bases, with 9 bases remaining between them. CDR1 and CDR2 from the germline V gene are LNHNV and YYDKDF (reference sequence). CDR3 length equals 13 residues. The CDR3 here is CATSRDRLAEQYF. CDR3 coding DNA: TGTGCCACCAGCAGAGATCGTCTGGCCGAGCAGTACTTC. Together with reference TRBV15 and TRBJ2-7, the CDR3 gives the full variable domain: DAMVIQNPRYQVTQFGKPVTLSCSQTLNHNVMYWYQQKSSQAPKLLFHYYDKDFNNEADTPDNFQSRRPNTSFCFLDIRSPGLGDTAMYLCATSRDRLAEQYFGPGTRLTVT.

This clonotype was seen a few times. V and J are TRBV7-2 and TRBJ2-7; TRBD1 matches at 8 bases. CDR1 is SGHTA and CDR2 is FQGNSA in the germline V gene. This CDR3 has 15 residues. V lost 2 bases and J lost 2; bases outside the gene matches: 5. CDR3 protein: CASSLKQGAPYEQYF. The CDR3 region has the DNA TGTGCCAGCAGCTTAAAGCAGGGGGCTCCCTACGAGCAGTACTTC. The variable domain in full, completed from reference TRBV7-2 and TRBJ2-7, reads GAGVSQSPSNKVTEKGKDVELRCDPISGHTALYWYRQSLGQGLEFLIYFQGNSAPDKSGLPSDRFSAERTGGSVSTLTIQRTQQEDSAVYLCASSLKQGAPYEQYFGPGTRLTVT.

This clonotype was seen more than once but under ten times. V usage is TRBV7-2 and J usage is TRBJ2-3; 13 bases fit TRBD2. Unmatched junction bases numbered 3, after V lost 4 bases and J lost 2 bases. The CDR3 is made up of 16 amino acids. Germline CDR1 is SGHTA and CDR2 is FQGNSA. The CDR3 sequence: CASSWTSGGYTDTQYF. CDR3 nucleotides: TGTGCCAGCAGCTGGACTAGCGGGGGATACACAGATACGCAGTATTTT.

This clonotype turned up a few times. The chain carries TRBV5-4 and TRBJ1-2; TRBD1 matches 9 bases. Germline lookup yields CDR1 SGHNT and CDR2 YYREEE (reference sequence). The CDR3 has 13 residues. Losses at the gene ends were 2 bases for V and 8 bases for J; bases not matched to a gene: 4. As DNA, the CDR3 is TGTGCCAGCAGCTTAAGACAGGGGGAAGGCTACACCTTC. Its translation: CASSLRQGEGYTF. Complete variable domain (other parts from reference TRBV5-4 and TRBJ1-2): ETGVTQSPTHLIKTRGQQVTLRCSSQSGHNTVSWYQQALGQGPQFIFQYYREEENGRGNFPPRFSGLQFPNYSSELNVNALELDDSALYLCASSLRQGEGYTFGSGTRLTVV.

This clonotype has a handful of counts. V is TRBV12-3 or TRBV12-4 and J is TRBJ1-1; D is ambiguous. The CDR3 covers 13 residues. The V gene lost 3 bases and the J gene lost 3 bases, with 8 bases spanning the gap. DNA of the CDR3: TGTGCCAGCAGTTTCTCGGACCACACTGAAGCTTTCTTT. It codes for CASSFSDHTEAFF.

This clonotype was recorded at least ten times. The genes are TRBV20-1 and TRBJ2-3; D uncertain. The CDR3 consists of 12 residues. The ends were cut back, 6 bases at V and 4 bases at J, with 11 bases in the middle. Germline V lookup: CDR1 DFQATT, CDR2 SNEGSKA (reference sequence). The CDR3 protein is CSAASGSDTQYF. In nucleotides, the CDR3 is TGCAGTGCCGCATCCGGTTCAGATACGCAGTATTTT.

The V and J genes are TRBV7-2 and TRBJ1-1; 9 bases align to TRBD1. After removal of 4 bases from V and 1 base from J, the junction contained 10 bases not matched to a gene. Looked up from germline, CDR1 is SGHTA and CDR2 is FQGNSA. CDR3 length: 17 amino acids. The CDR3 protein is CASSSGLMDRGNTEAFF. The DNA of the CDR3 is TGTGCCAGCAGCTCGGGGCTGATGGACAGGGGGAACACTGAAGCTTTCTTT.

There are many counts of this clonotype. The chain has TRBV15 and TRBJ2-5; 9 nucleotides align to TRBD1. CDR1 is LNHNV and CDR2 is YYDKDF in the germline V gene (reference sequence). The CDR3 has 16 amino acids. V lost 0 bases to trimming and J lost 9 bases; unmatched junction nucleotides: 11. CDR3 amino acids: CATSRDKGTGFFSQYF. The CDR3 nucleotides are TGTGCCACCAGCAGAGATAAAGGGACAGGGTTTTTTTCCCAGTACTTC.

This clonotype was observed a handful of times. The genes are TRBV6-2 or TRBV6-3 and TRBJ2-7; tentatively, D is TRBD1 (5 bases). The CDR3 is 12 amino acids. The germline V gene encodes CDR1 MNHEY and CDR2 SVGEGT. Trimming shortened V by 2 bases and J by 3 bases, and 5 bases separated the two germline ends. The CDR3 bases are TGTGCCAGCAGTTACAGGGGCTACGAGCAGTACTTC. Translating it yields CASSYRGYEQYF.

CDR3 sequence reads: CASSQGTLRSEQFF. The CDR3 coding sequence is TGTGCCAGCAGCCAAGGGACATTGAGAAGTGAGCAGTTCTTC. The chain joins TRBV4-2 to TRBJ2-1; D may be TRBD1 (5 bases). The V gene's germline CDR1 is LGHNA and CDR2 YNFKEQ. The CDR3 is 14 amino acids. Trimming removed 1 base at V and 9 bases at J, with 13 bases between.

The chain links TRBV4-3 to TRBJ1-6; D unresolved. The CDR3 is made up of 16 amino acids. The germline V and J ends were trimmed by 0 bases and 9 bases, with 15 bases remaining between them. Germline V gene lookup returns CDR1 LGHNA and CDR2 YSLEER. The CDR3 coding sequence is TGCGCCAGCAGCCAAGATCTGAGGACCGACGGTTCACCCCTCCACTTT. Its protein product is CASSQDLRTDGSPLHF.

The V gene is TRBV4-1, the J gene TRBJ2-1, with a tentative D call TRBD1 (6 bases). The V and J ends lost 1 base and 0 bases respectively, with 16 bases between them. Per germline, CDR1 MGHRA and CDR2 YSYEKL. The CDR3 runs to 18 residues. As DNA, the CDR3 is TGCGCCAGCAGCCAAGGGGGGCGGGCAAACCCCTCCTACAATGAGCAGTTCTTC. It translates to CASSQGGRANPSYNEQFF.

The rearrangement joins TRBV12-3 or TRBV12-4 to TRBJ2-2, with 7 bases matching TRBD2. Losses at the gene ends were 7 bases for V and 7 bases for J; bases not matched to a gene: 9. The CDR3 length is 14 residues. Here the CDR3 reads CASTLAVVFGELFF. CDR3 nucleotides: TGTGCCAGCACCCTAGCGGTAGTGTTCGGGGAGCTGTTTTTT.

The sample holds a few counts of this clonotype. This chain joins TRBV20-1 and TRBJ1-5; D call uncertain. In germline, CDR1 is DFQATT, CDR2 SNEGSKA (reference sequence). Trimming shortened V by 6 bases and J by 0 bases, and 9 bases separated the two germline ends. CDR3 size: 13 residues. In nucleotides, the CDR3 is TGCAGTGCGGGTCTGGTTAGCAATCAGCCCCAGCATTTT. This gives the protein CSAGLVSNQPQHF.

This chain uses TRBV18 with TRBJ2-5; the D gene is possibly TRBD2 (6 bases). Germline CDR1 and CDR2: KGHSH and LQKENI. The CDR3 length is 13 residues. Trimming removed 3 bases from V and 5 bases from J, with 10 bases in between. The DNA for the CDR3 is TGTGCCAGCTCACCCGCTAGCGTTGAGACCCAGTACTTC. It encodes CASSPASVETQYF.

The chain carries TRBV12-3 or TRBV12-4 and TRBJ2-1; 13 bases line up with TRBD2. The V and J ends lost 7 bases and 7 bases, in that order; junction bases with no gene match: 7. This CDR3 is built from 15 residues. CDR3 protein: CASTSGTSGVNEQFF. CDR3 DNA: TGTGCCAGCACTTCCGGGACTAGCGGGGTAAATGAGCAGTTCTTC.

Relative to its sample, this clonotype is medium-sized. The chain recombines TRBV13 with TRBJ2-7; 12 bases fit TRBD2. Germline loops: CDR1 PRHDT, CDR2 FYEKMQ (reference sequence). The CDR3 totals 19 residues. Trimming at V came to 5 bases and at J to 1 base, leaving 15 bases not matched to a gene. CDR3 nucleotides: TGTGCCAGCAGCCCAAAGACCTCTAGCGGGGGGGCCCGGTCCTACGAGCAGTACTTC. Its protein product is CASSPKTSSGGARSYEQYF.

The chain couples TRBV6-2 or TRBV6-3 to TRBJ2-5, with TRBD2 identical over 8 bases. Trimming took 5 bases from V and 0 from J; bases not matched to a gene: 5. The CDR3 extends over 15 amino acids. Germline lookup yields CDR1 MNHEY and CDR2 SVGEGT. DNA of the CDR3: TGTGCCAGCAGTGACGGCGGGAGGTACCAAGAGACCCAGTACTTC. It yields the protein CASSDGGRYQETQYF.

The chain uses TRBV9 and TRBJ2-3; D is possibly TRBD1 or TRBD2 (5 bases each). The ends were cut back, 0 bases at V and 3 bases at J, with 17 bases in the middle. Looked up from germline, CDR1 is SGDLS and CDR2 is YYNGEE. The CDR3 runs to 17 residues. The CDR3 nucleotides are TGTGCCAGCAGCGTAGCTTGGGGGTCTCAGGGTACAGATACGCAGTATTTT. Translation gives CASSVAWGSQGTDTQYF. The variable domain in full, with the rest retrieved from reference TRBV9 and TRBJ2-3, is DSGVTQTPKHLITATGQRVTLRCSPRSGDLSVYWYQQSLDQGLQFLIQYYNGEERAKGNILERFSAQQFPDLHSELNLSSLELGDSALYFCASSVAWGSQGTDTQYFGPGTRLTVL.

This clonotype was observed a few times. The rearrangement links TRBV6-2 or TRBV6-3 to TRBJ1-5; D may be TRBD1 (6 bases). Germline CDR1 reads MNHEY; CDR2 reads SVGEGT. Trimming pared 2 bases from V and 0 bases from J, leaving 17 bases between. The CDR3 is made up of 18 amino acids. The CDR3 here is CASSYRDTTAYSNQPQHF. CDR3 sequence (DNA): TGTGCCAGCAGTTACCGGGACACCACAGCGTATAGCAATCAGCCCCAGCATTTT.

The chain employs TRBV9 and TRBJ2-1, with D possibly called TRBD1 or TRBD2 (5 bases each). V lost 0 bases and J 1 base, leaving 11 bases between the germline ends. The V gene's germline CDR1 is SGDLS and CDR2 YYNGEE. There are 16 residues in the CDR3. The CDR3 bases are TGTGCCAGCAGCGTAGGGGTGGGGGTGTCCTACAATGAGCAGTTCTTC. It encodes CASSVGVGVSYNEQFF.

The rearrangement links TRBV5-4 to TRBJ2-2; 8 nucleotides match TRBD1. The germline V gene encodes CDR1 SGHNT and CDR2 YYREEE (reference sequence). The CDR3 covers 14 residues. Trimming cost V 4 bases and J 6 bases; bases outside gene matches: 5. The CDR3: CASSNGTGSGELFF. The CDR3 bases are TGTGCCAGCAGCAACGGGACAGGTTCCGGGGAGCTGTTTTTT. The entire variable domain, with the rest obtained from reference TRBV5-4 and TRBJ2-2, is as follows: ETGVTQSPTHLIKTRGQQVTLRCSSQSGHNTVSWYQQALGQGPQFIFQYYREEENGRGNFPPRFSGLQFPNYSSELNVNALELDDSALYLCASSNGTGSGELFFGEGSRLTVL.